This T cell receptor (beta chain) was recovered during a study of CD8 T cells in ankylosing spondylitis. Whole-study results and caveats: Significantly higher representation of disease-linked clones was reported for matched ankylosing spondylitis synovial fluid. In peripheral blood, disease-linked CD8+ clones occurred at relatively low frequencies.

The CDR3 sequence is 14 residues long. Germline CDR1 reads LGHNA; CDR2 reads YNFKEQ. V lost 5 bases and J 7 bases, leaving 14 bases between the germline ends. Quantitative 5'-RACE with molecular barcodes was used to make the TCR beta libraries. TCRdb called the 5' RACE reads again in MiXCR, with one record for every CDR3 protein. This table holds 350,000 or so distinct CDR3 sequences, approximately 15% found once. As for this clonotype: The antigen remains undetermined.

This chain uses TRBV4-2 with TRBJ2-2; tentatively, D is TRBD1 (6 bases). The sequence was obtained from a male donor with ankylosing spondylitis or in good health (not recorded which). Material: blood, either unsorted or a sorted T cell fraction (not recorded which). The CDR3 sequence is CASSTGQSHGELFF. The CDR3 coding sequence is TGTGCCAGCAGCACCGGACAGTCCCACGGGGAGCTGTTTTTT.